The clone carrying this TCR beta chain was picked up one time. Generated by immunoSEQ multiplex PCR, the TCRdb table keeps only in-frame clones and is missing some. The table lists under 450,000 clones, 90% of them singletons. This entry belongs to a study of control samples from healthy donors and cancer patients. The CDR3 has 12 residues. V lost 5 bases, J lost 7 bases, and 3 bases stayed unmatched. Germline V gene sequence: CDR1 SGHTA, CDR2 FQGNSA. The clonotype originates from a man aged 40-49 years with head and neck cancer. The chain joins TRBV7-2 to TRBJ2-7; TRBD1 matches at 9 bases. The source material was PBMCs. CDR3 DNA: TGTGCCAGCAGCAAGACAGGGGGAGAGCAGTACTTC. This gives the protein CASSKTGGEQYF.